The following is a T cell receptor beta chain sequence with its context. The record originates from a study of T cell repertoires in ileal Crohn's disease. Measured with immunoSEQ multiplex PCR; TCRdb has only the in-frame clones, and not every one. The sample shows about 7,200 clones, roughly 82% of them seen only once. Trimming removed 4 bases from V and 5 bases from J, with 12 bases in between. Per germline, CDR1 MDHEN and CDR2 SYDVKM. The CDR3 has 13 amino acids. The source of this sequence is an adult with Crohn's disease. The rearrangement uses TRBV28 and TRBJ2-7; D is unclear. Sequenced input: ileal tissue. The CDR3 DNA reads as TGTGCCAGCAGTTACTTAAGTTCTGACGAGCAGTACTTC. Translated: CASSYLSSDEQYF.